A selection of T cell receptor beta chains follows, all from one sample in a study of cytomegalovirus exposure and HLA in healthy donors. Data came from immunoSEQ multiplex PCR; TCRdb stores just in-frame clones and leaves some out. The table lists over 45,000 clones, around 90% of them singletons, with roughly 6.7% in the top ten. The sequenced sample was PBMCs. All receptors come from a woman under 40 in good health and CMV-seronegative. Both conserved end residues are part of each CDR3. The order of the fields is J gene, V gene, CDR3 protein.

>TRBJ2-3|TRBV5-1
CASSLRPETDTQYF
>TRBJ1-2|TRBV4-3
CASSQDGTEINYGYTF
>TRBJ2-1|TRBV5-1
CASSLRASGSSYNEQFF
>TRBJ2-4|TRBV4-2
CASSQVSGAKNIQYF
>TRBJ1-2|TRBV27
CASSLKGAGYGYTF
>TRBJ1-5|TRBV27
CASSLGRANQPQHF
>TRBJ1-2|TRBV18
CASSPAAQGYGYTF
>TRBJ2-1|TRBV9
CASSSTGSSYNEQFF
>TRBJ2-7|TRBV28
CASRRGGAHEQYF
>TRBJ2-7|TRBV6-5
CASSTTGSGIYEQYF
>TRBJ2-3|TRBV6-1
CASEFRDREADTQYF
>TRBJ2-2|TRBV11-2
CASSIEVVANTGELFF
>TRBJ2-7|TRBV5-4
CASSLGQATYEQYF
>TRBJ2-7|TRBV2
CASGRDRGREQYF
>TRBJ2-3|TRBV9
CASSPPLAGGLGDTQYF